What follows describes a single TCR beta chain. The sample originates from a study of blood T cell repertoires in COVID-19. Germline V gives CDR1 MNHEY, CDR2 SVGAGI. Trimming at V came to 6 bases and at J to 9 bases, leaving 7 bases not matched to a gene. The CDR3 is made up of 13 amino acids. Some clones are missing from TCRdb's copy, which holds only in-frame ones; the method was immunoSEQ multiplex PCR. Counted here are around 100,000 clones, about 90% occurring once; the ten biggest clones make up 3.5%. This chain connects TRBV6-5 to TRBJ2-1; 8 bases match TRBD1. This clonotype originated in an older woman with acute or convalescent COVID-19. Sequencing was performed on peripheral blood. The CDR3 reads CASRTGARSEQFF. CDR3 DNA: TGTGCCAGCAGGACAGGGGCCCGGAGTGAGCAGTTCTTC.